These 12 T cell receptor beta chains share one sample of origin, sequenced in a study of regulatory T cells in long-lasting Graves disease. The time point denotes: persistent/refractory GD, antithyroid drugs over 5 years with positive TRAb. PBMC-extracted RNA yielded the TCR library. Sequencing libraries for TCR beta were prepared with iRepertoire HTBI primers and Arm-PCR of CDR3 regions. From the multiplex PCR reads, TCRdb called clonotypes with MiXCR, one entry per CDR3 protein. The sample includes about 460,000 distinct CDR3 sequences, 22% seen only once; the top ten take about an eighth. The specimen was peripheral blood mononuclear cells (PBMCs), collected when the disease was refractory, from a patient treated with antithyroid drugs. The origin of the receptors is a female donor with Graves disease.

Comments on this clonotype: Being one base from a much bigger clone, this may be a read error. The chain couples TRBV28 to TRBJ2-1, with 8 nucleotides matching TRBD2. The J call may be in error: the DNA end matches TRBJ2-5 better. Germline assignment: CDR1 MDHEN and CDR2 SYDVKM. This CDR3 comprises 16 residues. CDR3 loop: CASSTLVPGGQEAQYF. The CDR3 DNA is TGTGCCAGCAGCACGCTGGTTCCGGGAGGGCAAGAGGCCCAGTACTTC.

This clonotype was observed many times. The genes are TRBV12-3 or TRBV12-4 and TRBJ2-7; 10 positions match TRBD2. The CDR3 extends over 15 amino acids. Trimming cost V 6 bases and J 6 bases; bases outside gene matches: 11. The DNA for the CDR3 is TGTGCCAGCAGCCTTATAGCGGGAGGTCGGAGCGAGCAGTACTTC. It is translated as CASSLIAGGRSEQYF.

This clonotype was observed many times. The V call is TRBV28, the J call TRBJ1-2, with TRBD1 as a possible D gene (5 bases). The ends were cut back, 4 bases at V and 2 bases at J, with 20 bases in the middle. The CDR3 sequence is 17 residues long. Germline V gives CDR1 MDHEN, CDR2 SYDVKM. CDR3 sequence: CASSSPLQGGRNYGYTF. The CDR3 nucleotides are TGTGCCAGCAGTTCCCCCCTGCAGGGAGGGAGAAACTATGGCTACACCTTC.

As for this clonotype: It is likely a read error, because the conserved phenylalanine at the end of the CDR3 is missing. No DNA is shown, since the ends of the CDR3 on it are uncertain; the CDR3 is the one TCRdb lists. This chain connects TRBV12-5 to TRBJ2-7; the table's TRBD2 call for D was not verified on the DNA. With termini counted, the CDR3 has 12 amino acids. The germline V gene encodes CDR1 LGHNT and CDR2 FRNRAP. The CDR3 reads CASGRTRKAGVD.

At least ten counts were recorded for this clonotype. The rearrangement uses TRBV28 and TRBJ1-3; D remains unclear. The CDR3 consists of 15 residues. Germline CDR1 MDHEN, CDR2 SYDVKM. The CDR3: CATQRGGEYGNTIYF. The CDR3 nucleotides read TGTGCTACCCAGCGGGGAGGAGAGTATGGAAACACCATATATTTT.

This clonotype has a count of ten or more. The chain links TRBV2 to TRBJ2-7; 8 bases are a match to TRBD2. V dropped 3 bases and J dropped 9; count of bases not matched to a gene: 10. The CDR3 runs to 14 residues. Germline values: CDR1 SNHLY, CDR2 FYNNEI. CDR3 coding DNA: TGTGCCAGCAGTGATCACCGGGGGGGAGGGAGGCAGTACTTC. This gives the protein CASSDHRGGGRQYF.

The chain joins TRBV19 to TRBJ1-2, with 8 nucleotides matching TRBD1. J gave up 5 bases and V 6 bases, and 26 bases lay outside the gene matches. Germline CDR1 is LNHDA and CDR2 is SQIVND (reference sequence). The CDR3 is made up of 20 amino acids. The CDR3 protein is CASRLNNRGISGGDIYGYTF. As DNA, the CDR3 is TGTGCCAGTAGACTTAACAACAGGGGGATATCCGGTGGGGATATTTATGGCTACACCTTC.

Ten or more counts support this clonotype. The rearrangement links TRBV6-1 to TRBJ2-4; no definite D call. The CDR3 totals 13 residues. V was cut by 0 bases and J by 12 bases, with 12 bases left in between. Germline V gives CDR1 MNHNS, CDR2 SASEGT. The CDR3 loop is CASSEAVSTPQYF. The CDR3 nucleotides are TGTGCCAGCAGTGAAGCGGTGTCCACCCCTCAGTACTTC.

In this sample, this clonotype turned up many times. The J gene is TRBJ2-6, the V gene TRBV28, with TRBD1 matching 9 bases. This CDR3 region has 18 residues. The germline gives CDR1 MDHEN, CDR2 SYDVKM. The junction had 9 bases not matched to a gene; V was cut back by 5 bases and J by 1 base. CDR3 bases: TGTGCCAGCAGTGTTCGGGGACAGGGACGATCTGGGGCCAACGTCCTGACTTTC. Translating it yields CASSVRGQGRSGANVLTF. Filled out from reference TRBV28 and TRBJ2-6, the complete variable domain reads DVKVTQSSRYLVKRTGEKVFLECVQDMDHENMFWYRQDPGLGLRLIYFSYDVKMKEKGDIPEGYSVSREKKERFSLILESASTNQTSMYLCASSVRGQGRSGANVLTFGAGSRLTVL.

This clonotype was seen many times. The rearrangement links TRBV28 to TRBJ2-7; possibly TRBD1 for D (6 bases). This CDR3 is 15 amino acids long. CDR1 MDHEN and CDR2 SYDVKM come from the germline V gene. V lost 7 bases, J lost 1 base, and 17 bases lay in between. CDR3 sequence (DNA): TGTGCCAGCACTTCGCCAGGGGACCTATCCTACGAGCAGTACTTC. It is translated as CASTSPGDLSYEQYF.

This clonotype has more than one count but fewer than ten. The rearrangement uses TRBV24-1 and TRBJ1-1; 7 nucleotides agree with TRBD1. The CDR3 extends over 13 amino acids. V shed 1 base and J 11 bases; nucleotides not matched to a gene: 6. The germline V gene encodes CDR1 KGHDR and CDR2 SFDVKD. CDR3 bases: TGTGCCACCAGTGATTTACAGGGGATTCGCGCTTTCTTT. Translating gives CATSDLQGIRAFF.

This chain joins TRBV7-6 and TRBJ2-2, with 10 bases lining up with TRBD2. CDR1 is SGHVS and CDR2 is FNYEAQ in the germline V gene. This CDR3 contains 18 residues. Germline trimming cut 1 base from V and 4 bases from J; bases unmatched to any gene: 9. The CDR3 region has the DNA TGTGCCAGCAGCTTAGACTCTAGCGGGAGCCCACGCACCGGGGAGCTGTTTTTT. Its translation: CASSLDSSGSPRTGELFF.